Below, one T cell receptor (beta chain) is given with its context. The data were obtained in a study of blood T cell repertoires in COVID-19. The CDR3 contains 14 residues. The germline CDR1 and CDR2 sequences are SEHNR and FQNEAQ (reference sequence). Trimming removed 5 bases at V and 5 bases at J, with 16 bases between. TCRdb keeps only in-frame clones here, not all; method: immunoSEQ multiplex PCR. The data hold around 430,000 clones, with about 91% observed a single time. This receptor was identified in a woman in her forties or fifties with COVID-19, enrolled during active disease. What was sequenced was peripheral blood. This chain uses TRBV7-9 with TRBJ2-7, with D possibly TRBD1 on 7 matching bases. Here the CDR3 DNA reads TGTGCCAGCAGCCCGACAGGGAGGACGGACGAGCAGTACTTC. This translates into CASSPTGRTDEQYF.